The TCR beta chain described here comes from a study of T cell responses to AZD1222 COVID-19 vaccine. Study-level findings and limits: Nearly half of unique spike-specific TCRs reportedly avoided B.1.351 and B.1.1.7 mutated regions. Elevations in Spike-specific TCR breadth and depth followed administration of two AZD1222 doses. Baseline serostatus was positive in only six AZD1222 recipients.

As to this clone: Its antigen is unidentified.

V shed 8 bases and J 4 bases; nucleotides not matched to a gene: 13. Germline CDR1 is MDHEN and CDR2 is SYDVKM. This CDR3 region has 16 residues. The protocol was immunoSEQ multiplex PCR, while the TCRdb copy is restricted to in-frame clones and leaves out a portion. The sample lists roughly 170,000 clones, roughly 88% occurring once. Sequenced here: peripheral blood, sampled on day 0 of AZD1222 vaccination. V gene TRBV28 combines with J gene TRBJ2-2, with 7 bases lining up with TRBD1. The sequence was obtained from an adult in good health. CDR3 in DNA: TGTGCCAGCTTTTCAAAGGGGACAGTCCTCACCGGGGAGCTGTTTTTT. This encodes CASFSKGTVLTGELFF.